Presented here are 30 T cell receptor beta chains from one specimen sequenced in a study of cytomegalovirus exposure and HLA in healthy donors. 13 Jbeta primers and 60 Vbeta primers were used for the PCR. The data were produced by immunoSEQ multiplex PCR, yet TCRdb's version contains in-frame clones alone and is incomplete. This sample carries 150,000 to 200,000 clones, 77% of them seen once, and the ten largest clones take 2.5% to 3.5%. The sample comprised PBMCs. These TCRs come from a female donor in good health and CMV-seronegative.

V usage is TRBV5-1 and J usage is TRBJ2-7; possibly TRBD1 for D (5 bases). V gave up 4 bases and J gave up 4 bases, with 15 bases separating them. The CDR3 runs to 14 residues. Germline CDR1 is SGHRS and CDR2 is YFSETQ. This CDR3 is CASSQGPVGYEQYF. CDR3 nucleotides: TGCGCCAGCAGCCAGGGCCCCGTGGGGTACGAGCAGTACTTC.

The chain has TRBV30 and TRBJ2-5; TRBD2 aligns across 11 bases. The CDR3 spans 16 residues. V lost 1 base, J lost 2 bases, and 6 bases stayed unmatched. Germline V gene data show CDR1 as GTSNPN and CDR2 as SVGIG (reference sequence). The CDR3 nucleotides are TGTGCCTGGAGTGCTGGTCTAGCGGGGGGTCAAGAGACCCAGTACTTC. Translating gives CAWSAGLAGGQETQYF.

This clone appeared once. The CDR3 DNA reads as TGTGCCAGTAGTGCCGGGTTCTATGGCTACACCTTC. Its translation is CASSAGFYGYTF. The chain uses TRBV19 and TRBJ1-2; D remains unclear. Germline V gene data show CDR1 as LNHDA and CDR2 as SQIVND (reference sequence). This CDR3 region has 12 residues. V lost 5 bases to trimming and J lost 4 bases, with 8 bases between them.

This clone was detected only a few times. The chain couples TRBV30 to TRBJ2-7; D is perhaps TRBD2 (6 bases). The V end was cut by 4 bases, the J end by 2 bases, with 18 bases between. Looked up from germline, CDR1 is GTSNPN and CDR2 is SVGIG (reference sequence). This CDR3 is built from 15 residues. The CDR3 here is CAWKSPAGLTYEQYF. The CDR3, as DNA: TGTGCCTGGAAGTCCCCAGCGGGTCTTACCTACGAGCAGTACTTC.

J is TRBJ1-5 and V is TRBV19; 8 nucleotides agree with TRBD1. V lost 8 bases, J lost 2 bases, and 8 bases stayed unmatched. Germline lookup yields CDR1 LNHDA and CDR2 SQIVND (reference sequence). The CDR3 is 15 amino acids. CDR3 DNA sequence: TGTGCCAGTCGAGCTCGGGGACAGGGCAATCAGCCCCAGCATTTT. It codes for CASRARGQGNQPQHF.

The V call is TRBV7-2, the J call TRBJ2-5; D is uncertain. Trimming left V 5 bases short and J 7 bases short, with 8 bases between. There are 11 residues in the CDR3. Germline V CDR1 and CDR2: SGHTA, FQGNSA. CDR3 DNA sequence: TGTGCCAGCAGCGCCCGAGGGACCCAGTACTTC. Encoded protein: CASSARGTQYF.

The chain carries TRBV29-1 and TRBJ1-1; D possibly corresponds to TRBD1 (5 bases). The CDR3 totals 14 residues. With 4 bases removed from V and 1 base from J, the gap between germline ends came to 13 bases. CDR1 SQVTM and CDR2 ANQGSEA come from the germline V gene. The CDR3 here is CSVVVRGTNTEAFF. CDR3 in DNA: TGCAGCGTTGTGGTCCGGGGGACGAACACTGAAGCTTTCTTT.

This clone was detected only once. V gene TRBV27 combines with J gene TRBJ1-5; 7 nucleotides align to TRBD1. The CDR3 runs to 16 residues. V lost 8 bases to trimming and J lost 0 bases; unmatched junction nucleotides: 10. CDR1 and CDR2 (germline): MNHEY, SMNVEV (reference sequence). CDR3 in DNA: TGTGCCAGCGGGCTTCCACAGGGGTATAGCAATCAGCCCCAGCATTTT. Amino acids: CASGLPQGYSNQPQHF.

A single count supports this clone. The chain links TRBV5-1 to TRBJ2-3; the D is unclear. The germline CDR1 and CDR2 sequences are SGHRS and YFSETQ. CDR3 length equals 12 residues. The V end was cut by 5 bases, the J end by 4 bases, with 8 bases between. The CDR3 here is CASSIAADTQYF. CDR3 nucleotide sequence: TGCGCCAGCAGTATCGCAGCAGATACGCAGTATTTT.

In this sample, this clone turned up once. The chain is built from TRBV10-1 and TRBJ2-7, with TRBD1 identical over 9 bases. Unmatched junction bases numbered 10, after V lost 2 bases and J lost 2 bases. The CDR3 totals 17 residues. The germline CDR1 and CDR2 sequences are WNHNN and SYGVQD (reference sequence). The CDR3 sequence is CASSEQRTGTGPYEQYF. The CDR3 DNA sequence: TGCGCCAGCAGTGAGCAACGCACCGGGACAGGGCCCTACGAGCAGTACTTC.

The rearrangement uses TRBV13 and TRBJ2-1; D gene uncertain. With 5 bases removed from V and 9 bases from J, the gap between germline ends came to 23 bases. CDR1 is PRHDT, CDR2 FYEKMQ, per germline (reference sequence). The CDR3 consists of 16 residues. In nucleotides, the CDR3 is TGTGCCAGCAGCGCTGCGGCGCTACCGCTGTTCGGTGAGCAGTTCTTC. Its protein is CASSAAALPLFGEQFF.

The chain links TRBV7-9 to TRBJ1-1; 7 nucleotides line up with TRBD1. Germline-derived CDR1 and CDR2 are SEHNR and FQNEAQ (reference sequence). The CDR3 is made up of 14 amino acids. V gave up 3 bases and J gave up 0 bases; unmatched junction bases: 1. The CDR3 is CASSLDRMNTEAFF. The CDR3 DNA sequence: TGTGCCAGCAGCTTGGACAGGATGAACACTGAAGCTTTCTTT.

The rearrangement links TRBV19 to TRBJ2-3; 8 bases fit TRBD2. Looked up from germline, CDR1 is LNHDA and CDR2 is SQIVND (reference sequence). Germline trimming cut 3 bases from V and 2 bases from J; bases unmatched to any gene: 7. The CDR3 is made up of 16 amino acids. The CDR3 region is CASSIGAGALTDTQYF. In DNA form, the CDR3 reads TGTGCCAGTAGTATCGGAGCGGGGGCCCTCACAGATACGCAGTATTTT.

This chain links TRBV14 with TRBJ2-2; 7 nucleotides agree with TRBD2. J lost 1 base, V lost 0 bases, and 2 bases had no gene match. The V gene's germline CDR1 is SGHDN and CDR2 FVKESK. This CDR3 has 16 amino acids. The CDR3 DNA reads TGTGCCAGCAGCCAAGACGGGGGGTGGAACACCGGGGAGCTGTTTTTT. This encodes CASSQDGGWNTGELFF.

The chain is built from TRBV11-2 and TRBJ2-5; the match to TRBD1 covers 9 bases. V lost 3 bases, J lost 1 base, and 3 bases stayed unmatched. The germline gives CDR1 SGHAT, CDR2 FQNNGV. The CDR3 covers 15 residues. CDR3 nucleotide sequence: TGTGCCAGCAGCTTTAAGACAGGGGGCCAAGAGACCCAGTACTTC. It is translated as CASSFKTGGQETQYF.

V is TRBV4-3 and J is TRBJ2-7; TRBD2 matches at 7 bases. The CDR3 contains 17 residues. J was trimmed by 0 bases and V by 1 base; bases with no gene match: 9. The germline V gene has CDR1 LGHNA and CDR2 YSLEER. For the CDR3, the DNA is TGCGCCAGCAGCCAAGGTTGGAGCGGGGAGAGCTCCTACGAGCAGTACTTC. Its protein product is CASSQGWSGESSYEQYF.

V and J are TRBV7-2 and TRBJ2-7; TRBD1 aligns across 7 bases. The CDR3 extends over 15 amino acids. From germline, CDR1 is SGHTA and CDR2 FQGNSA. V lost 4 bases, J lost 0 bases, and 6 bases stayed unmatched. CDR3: CASSSDRSNSYEQYF. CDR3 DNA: TGTGCCAGCAGCTCGGACAGGAGTAACTCCTACGAGCAGTACTTC. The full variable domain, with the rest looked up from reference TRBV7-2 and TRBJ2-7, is GAGVSQSPSNKVTEKGKDVELRCDPISGHTALYWYRQSLGQGLEFLIYFQGNSAPDKSGLPSDRFSAERTGGSVSTLTIQRTQQEDSAVYLCASSSDRSNSYEQYFGPGTRLTVT.

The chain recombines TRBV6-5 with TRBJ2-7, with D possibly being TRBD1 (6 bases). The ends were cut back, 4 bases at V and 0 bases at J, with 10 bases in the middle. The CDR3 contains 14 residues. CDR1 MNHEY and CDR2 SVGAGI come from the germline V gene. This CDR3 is CASSFRQASYEQYF. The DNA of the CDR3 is TGTGCCAGCAGTTTTCGACAGGCCTCCTACGAGCAGTACTTC.

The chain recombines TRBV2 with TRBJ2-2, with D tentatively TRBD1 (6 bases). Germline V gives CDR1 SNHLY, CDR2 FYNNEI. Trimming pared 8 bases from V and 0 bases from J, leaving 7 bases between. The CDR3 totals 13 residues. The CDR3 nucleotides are TGTGCCAGCGGACAGACGAACACCGGGGAGCTGTTTTTT. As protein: CASGQTNTGELFF. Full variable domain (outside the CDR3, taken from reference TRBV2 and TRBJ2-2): EPEVTQTPSHQVTQMGQEVILRCVPISNHLYFYWYRQILGQKVEFLVSFYNNEISEKSEIFDDQFSVERPDGSNFTLKIRSTKLEDSAMYFCASGQTNTGELFFGEGSRLTVL.

In DNA form, the CDR3 reads TGTGCCTGGAGTGTACCGGTGCGCGGGAGCGATCAAGAGACCCAGTACTTC. Its translation is CAWSVPVRGSDQETQYF. This sequence joins TRBV30 and TRBJ2-5; 7 bases fit TRBD2. This CDR3 has 17 amino acids. Germline CDR1 is GTSNPN and CDR2 is SVGIG (reference sequence). V dropped 0 bases and J dropped 2; count of bases not matched to a gene: 12.

CDR3 bases: TGTGCCAGCAGTGACTCGACGGAGGGAAGTAACTATGGCTACACCTTC. As protein: CASSDSTEGSNYGYTF. J is TRBJ1-2 and V is TRBV6-4, with D unresolved. CDR3 length: 16 amino acids. Germline-derived CDR1 and CDR2 are MRHNA and SNTAGT. V was pared by 0 bases and J by 1 base, with 12 bases between.

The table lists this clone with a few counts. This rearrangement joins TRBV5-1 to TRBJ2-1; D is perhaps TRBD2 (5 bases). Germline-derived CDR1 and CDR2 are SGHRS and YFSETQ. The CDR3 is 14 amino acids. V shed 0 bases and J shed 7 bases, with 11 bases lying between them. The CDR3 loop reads CASSLAGGGNEQFF. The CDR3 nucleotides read TGCGCCAGCAGCTTGGCCGGTGGCGGGAATGAGCAGTTCTTC.

CDR3: CATRGEVYGYTF. The CDR3 DNA is TGTGCCACCCGGGGGGAGGTCTATGGCTACACCTTC. The chain is built from TRBV6-5 and TRBJ1-2; D perhaps matches TRBD1 (5 bases). The ends were cut back, 10 bases at V and 4 bases at J, with 13 bases in the middle. CDR3 size: 12 residues. Germline CDR1 MNHEY, CDR2 SVGAGI.

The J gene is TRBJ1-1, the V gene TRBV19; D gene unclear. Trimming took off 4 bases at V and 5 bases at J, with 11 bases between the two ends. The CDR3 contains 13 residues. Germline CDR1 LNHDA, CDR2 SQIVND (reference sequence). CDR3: CASSSSGRTEAFF. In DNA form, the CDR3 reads TGTGCCAGTAGTAGTTCCGGGAGAACTGAAGCTTTCTTT.

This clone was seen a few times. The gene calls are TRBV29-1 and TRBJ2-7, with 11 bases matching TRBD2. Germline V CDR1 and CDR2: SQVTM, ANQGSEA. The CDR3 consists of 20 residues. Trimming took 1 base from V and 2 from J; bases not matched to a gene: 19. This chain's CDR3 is CSVEGGGYVAGGGKTYEQYF. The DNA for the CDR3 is TGCAGCGTTGAAGGGGGGGGGTATGTAGCGGGAGGGGGAAAGACCTACGAGCAGTACTTC.

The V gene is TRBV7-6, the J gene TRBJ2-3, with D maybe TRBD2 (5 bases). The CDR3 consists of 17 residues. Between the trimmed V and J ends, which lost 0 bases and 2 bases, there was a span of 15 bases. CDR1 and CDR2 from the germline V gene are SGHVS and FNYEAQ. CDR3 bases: TGTGCCAGCAGCTTAGCGGCCGGGCCGAGGGACACAGATACGCAGTATTTT. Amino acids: CASSLAAGPRDTDTQYF.

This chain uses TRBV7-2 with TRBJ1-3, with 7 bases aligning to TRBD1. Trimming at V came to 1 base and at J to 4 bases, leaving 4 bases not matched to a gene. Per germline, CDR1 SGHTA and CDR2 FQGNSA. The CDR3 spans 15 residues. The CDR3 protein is CASSLVEGAGNTIYF. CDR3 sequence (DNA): TGTGCCAGCAGCTTAGTGGAGGGGGCCGGAAACACCATATATTTT.

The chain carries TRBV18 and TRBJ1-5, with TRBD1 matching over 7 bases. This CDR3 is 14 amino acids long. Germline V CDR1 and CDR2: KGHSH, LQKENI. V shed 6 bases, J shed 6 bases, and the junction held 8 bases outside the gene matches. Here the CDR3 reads CASSLGQNGQPQHF. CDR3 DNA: TGTGCCAGCTCTCTGGGACAGAATGGTCAGCCCCAGCATTTT.

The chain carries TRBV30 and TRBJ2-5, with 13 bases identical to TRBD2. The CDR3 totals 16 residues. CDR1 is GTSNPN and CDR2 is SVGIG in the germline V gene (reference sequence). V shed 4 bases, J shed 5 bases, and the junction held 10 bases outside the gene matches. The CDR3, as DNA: TGTGCCTGGATCCGGGGACTAGCGGGAAAATACGAGACCCAGTACTTC. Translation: CAWIRGLAGKYETQYF.

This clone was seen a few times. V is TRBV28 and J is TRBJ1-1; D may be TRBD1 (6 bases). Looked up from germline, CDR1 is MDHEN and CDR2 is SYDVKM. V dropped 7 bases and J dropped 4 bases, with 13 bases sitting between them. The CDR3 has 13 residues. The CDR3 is CASTLPRGTEAFF. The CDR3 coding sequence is TGTGCCAGCACCCTTCCCAGGGGCACTGAAGCTTTCTTT.